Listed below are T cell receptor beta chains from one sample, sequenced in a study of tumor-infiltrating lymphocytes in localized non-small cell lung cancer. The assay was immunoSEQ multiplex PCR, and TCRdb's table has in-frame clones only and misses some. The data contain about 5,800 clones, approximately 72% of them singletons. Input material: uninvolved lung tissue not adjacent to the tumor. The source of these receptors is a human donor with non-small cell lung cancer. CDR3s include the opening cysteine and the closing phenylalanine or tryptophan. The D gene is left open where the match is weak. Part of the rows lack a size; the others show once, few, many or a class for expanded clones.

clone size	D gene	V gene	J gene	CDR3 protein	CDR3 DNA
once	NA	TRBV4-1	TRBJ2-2	CASSQDWSTGELFF	TGCGCCAGCAGCCAAGATTGGTCGACCGGGGAGCTGTTTTTT
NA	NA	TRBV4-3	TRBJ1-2	CASSQGLQTYGYTF	TGCGCCAGCAGCCAAGGCCTCCAGACTTATGGCTACACCTTC
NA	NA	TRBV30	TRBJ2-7	CAWSVGGPDEQYF	TGTGCCTGGAGTGTGGGGGGGCCGGACGAGCAGTACTTC
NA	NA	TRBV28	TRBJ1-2	CASYSGTPNYGYTF	TGTGCCAGTTACTCCGGGACACCGAACTATGGCTACACCTTC
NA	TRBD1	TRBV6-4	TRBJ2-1	CASSDGTGGNEQFF	TGTGCCAGCAGTGACGGGACAGGGGGCAATGAGCAGTTCTTC
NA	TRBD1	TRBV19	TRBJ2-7	CASSVTGGRVYEQYF	TGTGCCAGTAGTGTCACAGGGGGCCGGGTCTACGAGCAGTACTTC
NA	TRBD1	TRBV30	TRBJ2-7	CAWDVAHRGSSYEQYF	TGTGCCTGGGACGTAGCACACAGGGGGAGCTCCTACGAGCAGTACTTC
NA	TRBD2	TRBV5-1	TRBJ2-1	CASSLGLAVYNEQFF	TGCGCCAGCAGCTTGGGACTAGCGGTGTACAATGAGCAGTTCTTC
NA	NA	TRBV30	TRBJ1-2	CAWGRQAAGYTF	TGTGCCTGGGGCAGACAGGCAGCCGGCTACACCTTC
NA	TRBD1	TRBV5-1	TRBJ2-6	CASSLGTGGFGANVLTF	TGCGCCAGCAGCCTCGGGACAGGGGGGTTTGGGGCCAACGTCCTGACTTTC
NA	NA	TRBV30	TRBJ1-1	CAGERNTEAFF	TGTGCCGGAGAGAGGAACACTGAAGCTTTCTTT
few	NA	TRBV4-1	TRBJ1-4	CASSWRERDEKLFF	TGCGCCAGCAGCTGGCGTGAGCGGGATGAAAAACTGTTTTTT
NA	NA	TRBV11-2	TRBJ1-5	CASSSNRVAQPQHF	TGTGCCAGCAGCTCTAACAGGGTTGCCCAGCCCCAGCATTTT
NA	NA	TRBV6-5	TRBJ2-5	CASRVGEETQYF	TGTGCCAGCAGAGTAGGGGAAGAGACCCAGTACTTC
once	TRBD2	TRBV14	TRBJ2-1	CASSPAQRGGEQFF	TGTGCCAGCAGCCCTGCGCAGCGGGGAGGTGAGCAGTTCTTC
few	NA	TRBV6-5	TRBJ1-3	CASSSGRGGNTIYF	TGTGCCAGCAGTTCGGGCAGAGGCGGAAACACCATATATTTT
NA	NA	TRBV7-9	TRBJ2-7	CASSRLRDPLYEQYF	TGTGCCAGCAGCCGACTCCGGGACCCCCTCTACGAGCAGTACTTC
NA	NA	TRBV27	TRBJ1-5	CASSLMPNQPQHF	TGTGCCAGCAGTTTAATGCCCAATCAGCCCCAGCATTTT
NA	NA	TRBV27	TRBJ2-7	CASSPGGGQGYEQYF	TGTGCCAGCAGTCCGGGGGGGGGACAGGGCTACGAGCAGTACTTC
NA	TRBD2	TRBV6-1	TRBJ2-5	CASSGTSGYQETQYF	TGTGCCAGCAGTGGGACTAGCGGGTACCAAGAGACCCAGTACTTC
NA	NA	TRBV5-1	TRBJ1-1	CASSFGSTLNTEAFF	TGCGCCAGCAGCTTTGGTAGCACATTGAACACTGAAGCTTTCTTT
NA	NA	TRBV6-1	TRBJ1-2	CASSPGANYGYTF	TGTGCCAGCAGTCCAGGCGCGAACTATGGCTACACCTTC
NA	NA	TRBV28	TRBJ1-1	CASSFLVGSGNTEAFF	TGTGCCAGCAGTTTTTTAGTGGGCTCAGGGAACACTGAAGCTTTCTTT
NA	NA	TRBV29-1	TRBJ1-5	CSVEIGANQPQHF	TGCAGCGTTGAAATTGGGGCGAATCAGCCCCAGCATTTT
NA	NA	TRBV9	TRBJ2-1	CASSPEGTRDWVGINEQFF	TGTGCCAGCAGCCCCGAGGGGACTCGTGATTGGGTTGGGATCAATGAGCAGTTCTTC
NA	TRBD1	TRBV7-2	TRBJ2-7	CASSPGTGAFYEQYF	TGTGCCAGCAGCCCCGGGACAGGGGCCTTCTACGAGCAGTACTTC
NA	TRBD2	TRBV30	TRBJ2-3	CAWKASGSLGDTQYF	TGTGCCTGGAAGGCTAGCGGGAGTTTAGGAGATACGCAGTATTTT
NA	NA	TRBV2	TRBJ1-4	CASSRGHREKLFF	TGTGCCAGCAGTCGGGGACACCGAGAAAAACTGTTTTTT
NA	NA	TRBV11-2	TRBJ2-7	CASSLGFAGDGYEQYF	TGTGCCAGCAGCTTAGGATTTGCAGGGGATGGCTACGAGCAGTACTTC
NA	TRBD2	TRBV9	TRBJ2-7	CASSVTAGGPSYEQYF	TGTGCCAGCAGCGTAACTGCGGGAGGGCCCTCGTACGAGCAGTACTTC
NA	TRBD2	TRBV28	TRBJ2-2	CASLSGANTGELFF	TGTGCCAGCCTTAGCGGGGCGAACACCGGGGAGCTGTTTTTT
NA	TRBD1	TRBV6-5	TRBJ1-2	CAARGGGNYGYTF	TGTGCCGCTCGGGGAGGGGGCAACTATGGCTACACCTTC
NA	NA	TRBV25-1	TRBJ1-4	CASYNEKLFF	TGTGCCAGTTATAATGAAAAACTGTTTTTT
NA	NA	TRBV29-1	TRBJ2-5	CSVEIRKETQYF	TGCAGCGTTGAAATCCGAAAAGAGACCCAGTACTTC
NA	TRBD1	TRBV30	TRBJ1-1	CAWNRDRGGNTEAFF	TGTGCCTGGAACCGGGACAGGGGCGGGAACACTGAAGCTTTCTTT
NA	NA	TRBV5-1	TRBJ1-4	CASSGLGRLGEKLFF	TGCGCCAGCAGCGGGCTAGGCCGGCTGGGAGAAAAACTGTTTTTT
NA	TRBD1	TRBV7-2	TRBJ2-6	CASSSGTVLSGANVLTF	TGTGCCAGCAGCTCCGGGACAGTCCTCTCTGGGGCCAACGTCCTGACTTTC
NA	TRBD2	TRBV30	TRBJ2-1	CAWEREGYNEQFF	TGTGCCTGGGAGCGGGAGGGCTACAATGAGCAGTTCTTC
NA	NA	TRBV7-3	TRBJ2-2	CASSPRTGYTGELFF	TGTGCCAGCAGCCCCCGCACAGGGTACACCGGGGAGCTGTTTTTT
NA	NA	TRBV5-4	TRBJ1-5	CASSLPNQPQHF	TGTGCCAGCAGTTTGCCTAATCAGCCCCAGCATTTT
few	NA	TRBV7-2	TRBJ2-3	CASSLTGRGLDTQYF	TGTGCCAGCAGCTTAACAGGGAGGGGGTTAGATACGCAGTATTTT